One and the same sample provided the 27 T cell receptor beta chains below, sequenced in a study of post-analysis software for immune sequencing data. Their cognate antigens are unknown. Overall study findings and caveats: Controls showed lower frequencies than patients for roughly 5 TRBV segments, and TRBV5-6, TRBV5-1 and TRBV20-1 were among these.

Prepared libraries of TCR beta cDNA carried unique molecular identifiers. TCRdb used MiXCR to reprocess the PCR reads, holding one entry per CDR3 protein. The sample contains about 540,000 distinct CDR3 sequences, roughly 34% of which appear only once. The sequenced sample was blood. The source is a girl aged 2 to 17 with multiple sclerosis.

There are a few counts of this clonotype. V usage is TRBV29-1 and J usage is TRBJ2-1; perhaps D is TRBD1 or TRBD2 (5 bases each). The CDR3 has 14 residues. CDR1 and CDR2 from the germline V gene are SQVTM and ANQGSEA. V was shortened by 8 bases and J by 6 bases, with 20 bases between the two germline ends. The CDR3 protein is CSTRGLANPNEQFF. CDR3 in DNA: TGCAGCACGAGGGGCCTAGCCAACCCCAATGAGCAGTTCTTC.

The chain has TRBV5-1 and TRBJ2-1, with unresolved D. V lost 0 bases to trimming and J lost 0 bases, with 10 bases between them. The CDR3 runs 16 residues. The V gene's germline CDR1 is SGHRS and CDR2 YFSETQ. The chain's CDR3 is CASSLAEVSSYNEQFF. The CDR3 DNA reads TGCGCCAGCAGCTTGGCCGAGGTGAGCTCCTACAATGAGCAGTTCTTC.

A word on this clonotype: A read error may be the cause here, since a much bigger clone is one base away. The DNA for the CDR3 is TGTGTCACCAGTGCTAGACCATCCCCCTCCTACAATGAGCAGTTCTTC. Its protein product is CVTSARPSPSYNEQFF. The genes are TRBV24-1 and TRBJ2-1; D is uncertain. The CDR3 extends over 16 amino acids. Germline V gene sequence: CDR1 KGHDR, CDR2 SFDVKD.

There are a few counts of this clonotype. The V and J genes are TRBV7-8 and TRBJ2-4; 10 nucleotides match TRBD1. Near its end, the DNA agrees better with TRBJ2-7, so the J call may be wrong. Per germline, CDR1 SGHVS and CDR2 FQNEAQ. The CDR3 totals 15 residues. CDR3 bases: TGTGCCAGCAGCTTAGCCCCGGACAGGGGGGGCGAGCAGTACTTC. This codes for CASSLAPDRGGEQYF.

A remark on this clonotype: Germline and junction disagree at one end, which may indicate a read error. The chain is built from TRBV4-1 and TRBJ2-5; D may be TRBD2 (6 bases). The V gene's germline CDR1 is MGHRA and CDR2 YSYEKL. This CDR3 is 17 amino acids long. The CDR3 protein is CAGSQDLWSGTRETQYF. The CDR3 coding sequence is TGCGCCGGCAGCCAAGATCTGTGGTCGGGGACTCGCGAGACCCAGTACTTC.

This clonotype was recorded a few times. This sequence joins TRBV4-1 and TRBJ2-3; D not resolved. Trimming took off 0 bases at V and 10 bases at J, with 8 bases between the two ends. CDR3 length equals 12 residues. Germline V gene data show CDR1 as MGHRA and CDR2 as YSYEKL. In nucleotides, the CDR3 is TGCGCCAGCAGCCAAGAGGCGTGGTCGCAGTATTTT. Translated, it gives CASSQEAWSQYF.

This rearrangement joins TRBV9 to TRBJ1-2; 7 bases match TRBD1. The CDR3 spans 16 residues. V was pared by 4 bases and J by 1 base, with 10 bases of the junction left unmatched. Per germline, CDR1 SGDLS and CDR2 YYNGEE. CDR3 region: CASSTRQGEINYGYTF. The CDR3 bases are TGTGCCAGCAGCACGCGACAGGGTGAGATTAACTATGGCTACACCTTC. The whole variable domain, remainder taken from reference TRBV9 and TRBJ1-2, is DSGVTQTPKHLITATGQRVTLRCSPRSGDLSVYWYQQSLDQGLQFLIQYYNGEERAKGNILERFSAQQFPDLHSELNLSSLELGDSALYFCASSTRQGEINYGYTFGSGTRLTVV.

The rearrangement joins TRBV5-1 to TRBJ2-1, with D perhaps assigned TRBD1 or TRBD2 (7 bases each). The CDR3 contains 16 residues. V lost 1 base and J 2 bases, leaving 13 bases between the germline ends. Germline V gives CDR1 SGHRS, CDR2 YFSETQ. The CDR3 nucleotides are TGCGCCAGCAGCTTGCAGGGGGGGGGAGCCTACAATGAGCAGTTCTTC. It specifies CASSLQGGGAYNEQFF. Filled out from reference TRBV5-1 and TRBJ2-1, the complete variable domain reads KAGVTQTPRYLIKTRGQQVTLSCSPISGHRSVSWYQQTPGQGLQFLFEYFSETQRNKGNFPGRFSGRQFSNSRSEMNVSTLELGDSALYLCASSLQGGGAYNEQFFGPGTRLTVL.

This clonotype has just a few counts. The gene calls are TRBV20-1 and TRBJ1-3; D not certain. Deletions cut 2 bases from V and 1 base from J, with 3 bases between. Germline assignment: CDR1 DFQATT and CDR2 SNEGSKA (reference sequence). The CDR3 runs to 12 residues. The CDR3 coding sequence is TGCAGTGCTAGAAATTCTGGAAACACCATATATTTT. Its translation: CSARNSGNTIYF.

The gene calls are TRBV4-1 and TRBJ1-1; D may be TRBD1 (6 bases). Germline assignment: CDR1 MGHRA and CDR2 YSYEKL. V dropped 2 bases and J dropped 6 bases, with 19 bases sitting between them. The CDR3 totals 16 residues. CDR3 loop: CASSQLTAGARAEAFF. In nucleotides, the CDR3 is TGCGCCAGCAGCCAACTCACGGCAGGGGCGAGGGCTGAAGCTTTCTTT.

This clonotype was seen only a few times. The V and J genes are TRBV4-1 and TRBJ2-3; 9 nucleotides align to TRBD1. V shed 3 bases and J 0 bases; nucleotides not matched to a gene: 7. The germline CDR1 and CDR2 sequences are MGHRA and YSYEKL. There are 17 residues in the CDR3. The CDR3 spells CASSHLPGQGSTDTQYF. CDR3 nucleotide sequence: TGCGCCAGCAGCCATCTCCCTGGACAGGGGAGCACAGATACGCAGTATTTT.

A single count supports this clonotype. A read error may explain this, as a much larger clone is one base away. The chain joins TRBV5-5 to TRBJ2-5, with 9 bases aligning to TRBD1. Germline CDR1 reads SGHKS; CDR2 reads YYEKEE (reference sequence). This CDR3 is built from 14 residues. CDR3 region: CAGSVDRGQETQYF. The CDR3, as DNA: TGTGCCGGCAGCGTGGACAGGGGCCAAGAGACCCAGTACTTC.

This clonotype was seen a handful of times. This rearrangement joins TRBV29-1 to TRBJ2-1; 12 nucleotides align to TRBD2. With V trimmed by 6 bases and J by 4 bases, 13 bases remained unmatched. CDR1 is SQVTM, CDR2 ANQGSEA, per germline. The CDR3 loop spans 17 amino acids. The CDR3 coding sequence is TGCAGCGTAAAAGGGCTAGCGGGGGGGCCGGTTTACAATGAGCAGTTCTTC. Encoded protein: CSVKGLAGGPVYNEQFF.

This clonotype was recorded many times. This chain links TRBV5-1 with TRBJ2-3; a weak D match, TRBD1 (6 bases). With 3 bases removed from V and 3 bases from J, the gap between germline ends came to 8 bases. Germline CDR1 reads SGHRS; CDR2 reads YFSETQ. This CDR3 contains 13 residues. The CDR3 is CASSYDRTDTQYF. CDR3 coding DNA: TGCGCCAGCAGCTATGACAGGACAGATACGCAGTATTTT.

Only a few counts were recorded for this clonotype. This rearrangement joins TRBV24-1 to TRBJ2-6; D is undetermined. V was pared by 9 bases and J by 0 bases, with 5 bases between. The germline V gene encodes CDR1 KGHDR and CDR2 SFDVKD. The length of the CDR3 is 13 residues. This CDR3 is CATGVSGANVLTF. CDR3 sequence (DNA): TGTGCCACCGGTGTCTCTGGGGCCAACGTCCTGACTTTC.

This clonotype was detected only a few times. V gene TRBV5-1 combines with J gene TRBJ2-5, with D uncertain. V lost 0 bases and J 5 bases, leaving 17 bases between the germline ends. The CDR3 is 16 residues long. Germline V gene data show CDR1 as SGHRS and CDR2 as YFSETQ. The CDR3 region is CASSLEGQRVGETQYF. The CDR3 nucleotides are TGCGCCAGCAGCTTGGAGGGTCAGAGAGTAGGGGAGACCCAGTACTTC. Supplemented by reference TRBV5-1 and TRBJ2-5, the full variable domain reads KAGVTQTPRYLIKTRGQQVTLSCSPISGHRSVSWYQQTPGQGLQFLFEYFSETQRNKGNFPGRFSGRQFSNSRSEMNVSTLELGDSALYLCASSLEGQRVGETQYFGPGTRLLVL.

The chain is built from TRBV5-1 and TRBJ1-2; D remains ambiguous. The germline V and J ends were trimmed by 1 base and 2 bases, with 12 bases remaining between them. This CDR3 comprises 15 residues. The V gene's germline CDR1 is SGHRS and CDR2 YFSETQ. CDR3: CASSLYPLSNYGYTF. CDR3 in DNA: TGCGCCAGCAGCTTGTATCCCCTGTCCAACTATGGCTACACCTTC.

J is TRBJ1-5 and V is TRBV29-1; possibly TRBD1 for D (5 bases). CDR3 size: 14 residues. Trimming removed 7 bases at V and 1 base at J, with 14 bases between. Germline CDR1 SQVTM, CDR2 ANQGSEA. The CDR3 loop is CSAISGGSNQPQHF. DNA of the CDR3: TGCAGCGCCATCTCGGGGGGAAGCAATCAGCCCCAGCATTTT.

The chain has TRBV20-1 and TRBJ1-2; perhaps TRBD1 as D (6 bases). The length of the CDR3 is 14 residues. Trimming took off 1 base at V and 4 bases at J, with 13 bases between the two ends. Germline lookup yields CDR1 DFQATT and CDR2 SNEGSKA (reference sequence). The CDR3 DNA follows: TGCAGTGCTAGAGCGGCAGGGGAGGGCTATGGCTACACCTTC. It encodes CSARAAGEGYGYTF.

Only a few counts were recorded for this clonotype. J is TRBJ2-7 and V is TRBV20-1; D is uncertain. The CDR3 contains 14 residues. The germline gives CDR1 DFQATT, CDR2 SNEGSKA (reference sequence). Trimming stripped 5 bases from V and 1 base from J, with 15 bases between. CDR3 DNA: TGCAGTGCTCCTCCTAGGCCTAGTTCCTACGAGCAGTACTTC. This codes for CSAPPRPSSYEQYF.

This chain uses TRBV5-1 with TRBJ2-2, with 8 bases matching TRBD1. V lost 5 bases, J lost 0 bases, and 6 bases stayed unmatched. The CDR3 is made up of 16 amino acids. Germline V gene lookup returns CDR1 SGHRS and CDR2 YFSETQ. The CDR3 bases are TGCGCCAGCAGTCCCCCGGGACAGGCGAACACCGGGGAGCTGTTTTTT. It is translated as CASSPPGQANTGELFF.

The rearrangement uses TRBV4-1 and TRBJ2-3; 7 positions agree with TRBD1. There are 17 residues in the CDR3. Germline loops: CDR1 MGHRA, CDR2 YSYEKL. With 4 bases clipped from V and 0 bases from J, the junction kept 10 bases outside the gene matches. The CDR3 bases are TGCGCCAGCAGCCTTGGAGCCGGGACAGAAAGCACAGATACGCAGTATTTT. It codes for CASSLGAGTESTDTQYF.

For this clonotype: The germline gene is not matched at one end of the junction; a read error may be the cause. The chain carries TRBV7-9 and TRBJ1-6, with TRBD1 identical over 7 bases. Germline CDR1 and CDR2: SEHNR and FQNEAQ (reference sequence). CDR3 length: 14 residues. The CDR3 is CASSSGQQNSPPHF. The DNA for the CDR3 is TGTGCCAGCAGCTCGGGACAGCAGAATTCACCCCCCCACTTT.

This clonotype was recorded a few times. V is TRBV10-3 and J is TRBJ1-4; D perhaps matches TRBD1 (6 bases). The CDR3 totals 15 residues. V was clipped by 3 bases and J by 5 bases, with 13 bases between them. CDR1 is ENHRY and CDR2 is SYGVKD in the germline V gene. CDR3 in DNA: TGTGCCATCAGTGAAGGGGGGACCGGGAATGAAAAACTGTTTTTT. The encoded protein is CAISEGGTGNEKLFF.

This clonotype was found a few times. CDR3 sequence (DNA): TGTGCCAGCAGAGCGCCCGGGTCCTATGGCTACACCTTC. Translated: CASRAPGSYGYTF. The gene calls are TRBV28 and TRBJ1-2; D call uncertain. V was shortened by 6 bases and J by 4 bases, with 12 bases between the two germline ends. Germline CDR1 MDHEN, CDR2 SYDVKM. CDR3 length: 13 residues.

The chain recombines TRBV5-6 with TRBJ2-7; D unresolved. CDR1 and CDR2 from the germline V gene are SGHDT and YYEEEE. Trimming left V 4 bases short and J 0 bases short, with 11 bases between. The CDR3 covers 14 residues. The CDR3 DNA sequence: TGTGCCAGCAGCCCCGGAACGCTCTCCTACGAGCAGTACTTC. It specifies CASSPGTLSYEQYF. The full variable domain, its missing parts supplied by reference TRBV5-6 and TRBJ2-7, is DAGVTQSPTHLIKTRGQQVTLRCSPKSGHDTVSWYQQALGQGPQFIFQYYEEEERQRGNFPDRFSGHQFPNYSSELNVNALLLGDSALYLCASSPGTLSYEQYFGPGTRLTVT.

This clonotype was seen a handful of times. The V call is TRBV10-3, the J call TRBJ2-5; 8 bases map to TRBD2. Per germline, CDR1 ENHRY and CDR2 SYGVKD. The CDR3 is 15 amino acids. The J segment lost 5 bases and the V segment lost 0 bases, leaving 5 bases of the junction unmatched. CDR3 region: CAISESGTSGETQYF. The CDR3 nucleotides are TGTGCCATCAGTGAGTCCGGGACTAGTGGGGAGACCCAGTACTTC.